The rows below give T cell receptor beta chains drawn from one sample of a study of patients and donors after allogeneic stem cell transplantation. Using its own MiXCR run on the RT-PCR reads, TCRdb lists one record per CDR3 protein. This sample has about 25,000 distinct CDR3 sequences, with approximately 43% found just once. The specimen was blood, either unsorted or a sorted T cell fraction (not recorded which). These receptors all come from a human donor who was either an allogeneic HSCT recipient or a stem cell or donor lymphocyte infusion donor (not recorded which). It is not recorded whose cells these are; they may come from a transplant donor. CDR3s include the opening cysteine and the closing phenylalanine or tryptophan. The order of the fields is D gene, clone size, V gene, J gene, CDR3 DNA, CDR3 protein. The D gene is left open where the match is weak. A row's size may be missing; if present it is once, few, many or a size class.

TRBD1	NA	TRBV4-1	TRBJ1-2	TGCGCCAGCAGCCCCCGGACAGGCCTCAACATCAACTATGGCTACACCTTC	CASSPRTGLNINYGYTF
NA	NA	TRBV5-1	TRBJ2-4	TGCGCCAGCAGCTTGACAGCCCCTGAGGACATTCAGTACTTC	CASSLTAPEDIQYF
NA	NA	TRBV7-9	TRBJ2-2	TGTGCCAGCAGCCGGCTCACGAACACCGGGGAGCTGTTTTTT	CASSRLTNTGELFF
NA	few	TRBV20-1	TRBJ2-1	TGCAGTGCGGGGGGAGTTGAAGAGCAGTTCTTC	CSAGGVEEQFF
NA	few	TRBV2	TRBJ1-5	TGTGCCAGCAGGGAGGATAGCAATCAGCCCCAGCATTTT	CASREDSNQPQHF
NA	NA	TRBV7-6	TRBJ2-7	TGTGCCAGCAGCTTAGATCACGAGCAGTACTTC	CASSLDHEQYF
TRBD1	NA	TRBV12-3/TRBV12-4	TRBJ1-3	TGTGCCAGCAGCCCCTACAGGGGGCGCCCCGGTGGAAACACCATATATTTT	CASSPYRGRPGGNTIYF
NA	NA	TRBV7-3	TRBJ2-1	TGTGCCAGCAGCTTAACGCCAGGGTATGAGCAGTTCTTC	CASSLTPGYEQFF
NA	once	TRBV27	TRBJ1-4	TGTGCCAGCAGGCGAGACCTTACAACTAATGAAAAACTGTTTTTT	CASRRDLTTNEKLFF
TRBD1	few	TRBV5-1	TRBJ2-1	TGCGCCAGCAGCGTCAGTGACAGGGGGCCAAATGAGCAGTTCTTC	CASSVSDRGPNEQFF
TRBD1	few	TRBV5-1	TRBJ1-1	TGCGCCAGCAGCTTACAGGGGGACCCTGAAGCTTTCTTT	CASSLQGDPEAFF
TRBD2	NA	TRBV7-2	TRBJ2-3	TGTGCCAGCAGCTTACCACGAACTAGCGGGGGGGCCCCTTATACGCAGTATTTT	CASSLPRTSGGAPYTQYF
TRBD2	NA	TRBV6-6	TRBJ2-3	TGTGCCAGCAGCAGTAGCGGGACCACAAGCACAGATACGCAGTATTTT	CASSSSGTTSTDTQYF
NA	few	TRBV6-1	TRBJ1-4	TGTGCCAGCAGTGAAAGTGGCGGGGGAGTTGCCGAAAAACTGTTTTTT	CASSESGGGVAEKLFF
TRBD2	NA	TRBV20-1	TRBJ2-7	TGCAGTGCTAGAGAAGGGGGACTAGCCTACGAGCAGTACTTC	CSAREGGLAYEQYF
NA	few	TRBV5-1	TRBJ1-6	TGCGCCAGCTGCACAGATAACTCCTATAATTCACCCCTCCACTTT	CASCTDNSYNSPLHF
TRBD2	NA	TRBV12-3/TRBV12-4	TRBJ2-7	TGTGCCAGCAGTTTGGGGCGGGAGCGCTACGAGCAGTACTTC	CASSLGRERYEQYF
NA	NA	TRBV3-1	TRBJ2-3	TGTGCCAGCAGCCTCCGGGACACAGGCACAGATACGCAGTATTTT	CASSLRDTGTDTQYF
NA	NA	TRBV12-3/TRBV12-4	TRBJ1-2	TGTGCCAGCAGTTCCACAGGAGGAGGTGGCTACACCTTC	CASSSTGGGGYTF
NA	NA	TRBV12-3/TRBV12-4	TRBJ1-4	TGTGCCAGCAGTTTAGGGGTGGCTCTTATGAGTAAACTGTTTTTT	CASSLGVALMSKLFF
TRBD1	NA	TRBV6-6	TRBJ2-2	TGTGCCAGCACCAAATTGCCGGGACAGGGCGGTTCCGGGGAGCTGTTTTTT	CASTKLPGQGGSGELFF
TRBD2	NA	TRBV12-3/TRBV12-4	TRBJ2-5	TGTGCCAGCAGTGCTCAACTAGCGGGGAGGGAGACCCAGTACTTC	CASSAQLAGRETQYF
TRBD1	NA	TRBV20-1	TRBJ1-6	TGCAGTGCTAGTGGGGGACAGGGTTTCTCACCCCTCCACTTT	CSASGGQGFSPLHF
TRBD1	few	TRBV12-3/TRBV12-4	TRBJ1-5	TGTGCCAGCGGAGATTGGACAGGGGGCTTCAATCAGCCCCAGCATTTT	CASGDWTGGFNQPQHF
NA	NA	TRBV6-5	TRBJ1-1	TGTGCCAGCAGTCACCCCACAGGCCTGAACACTGAAGCTTTCTTT	CASSHPTGLNTEAFF
NA	few	TRBV15	TRBJ2-2	TGTGCCACCAGCAGAGTCGGCAGGCAGTACACCGGGGAGCTGTTTTTT	CATSRVGRQYTGELFF
NA	NA	TRBV20-1	TRBJ1-4	TGCAGTCTCCCAGGGCCAACTAATGAAAAACTGTTTTTT	CSLPGPTNEKLFF
TRBD2	NA	TRBV6-5	TRBJ2-5	TGTGCCAGCAGCCCTGGACAGAGACTAGCGGGAGAGATGAAGACCCAGTACTTC	CASSPGQRLAGEMKTQYF
NA	NA	TRBV4-2	TRBJ1-3	TGTGCCAGCACCCTTAGGGACTCGGGAAACACCATATATTTT	CASTLRDSGNTIYF
NA	NA	TRBV5-6	TRBJ2-3	TGTGCCAGCAGCTTCCCTCCTCACAGCACAGATACGCAGTATTTT	CASSFPPHSTDTQYF
NA	NA	TRBV20-1	TRBJ2-7	TGCAGTGCTAGAGGCGGGGCAGGGGAGGGGTACGAGCAGTACTTC	CSARGGAGEGYEQYF
NA	NA	TRBV6-2/TRBV6-3	TRBJ2-1	TGTGCCAGCAGTGACTTAGTGAAGCAGTTCTTC	CASSDLVKQFF
TRBD1	NA	TRBV4-1	TRBJ1-1	TGCGCCAGCAGCCATGATATGGGCAGGGGGCGCTTGACTGAAGCTTTCTTT	CASSHDMGRGRLTEAFF
TRBD1	NA	TRBV20-1	TRBJ1-5	TGCAGTGCTAGAGAAGGGACAGGGTGGCAGCCCCAGCACTTT	CSAREGTGWQPQHF
NA	many	TRBV27	TRBJ2-2	TGTGCCAGCAGTTCCAGATACACCGGGGAGCTGTTTTTT	CASSSRYTGELFF
NA	few	TRBV12-3/TRBV12-4	TRBJ2-2	TGTGCCAGCAGTTTTTGGGACACCGGGGAGCTGTTTTTT	CASSFWDTGELFF
NA	NA	TRBV14	TRBJ1-2	TGTGCCAGCAGCCAAGATCTGGGTTCTGGCTACACCTTC	CASSQDLGSGYTF
TRBD2	few	TRBV3-1	TRBJ2-5	TGTGCCAGCAGCCAAGATTTACTAGCGGGGGCCTTGGAGACCCAGTACTTC	CASSQDLLAGALETQYF
NA	NA	TRBV12-3/TRBV12-4	TRBJ1-5	TGTGCCAGCAGTAACGAAGAGGGGGTGAATAGCAATCAGCCCCAGCATTTT	CASSNEEGVNSNQPQHF
TRBD1	NA	TRBV6-5	TRBJ2-7	TGTGCCAGCAGTTACGAGAACCGGGACAGGGCCGAGCAGTACTTC	CASSYENRDRAEQYF
TRBD2	NA	TRBV3-1	TRBJ2-7	TGTGCCAGCAGCACGCCGGGACTAGAGGGCCACGAGCAGTACTTC	CASSTPGLEGHEQYF
NA	NA	TRBV5-1	TRBJ1-3	TGCGCCAGCAGCCCACCTCCGACACGGGAAATAAGCATATATTTT	CASSPPPTREISIYF
NA	NA	TRBV15	TRBJ2-7	TGTGCCACCAGCAGAGTTTTTGCTCCTCTCCCTTACGAGCAGTACTTC	CATSRVFAPLPYEQYF
TRBD1	NA	TRBV5-1	TRBJ2-2	TGCGCCAGCAGCGGGGGGACAGGCCTCACCGGGGAGCTGTTTTTT	CASSGGTGLTGELFF
NA	NA	TRBV7-3	TRBJ2-3	TGTGCCAGCAGCTTAAACAGGGAGGGAGATACGCAGTATTTT	CASSLNREGDTQYF
NA	NA	TRBV11-3	TRBJ2-1	TGTGCCAGCAGCAGCCCTGGCTCCTACAATGAGCAGTTCTTC	CASSSPGSYNEQFF
NA	NA	TRBV10-3	TRBJ2-7	TGTGCCATCAGGAATAGCCTCTCCTACGAGCAGTACTTC	CAIRNSLSYEQYF
NA	few	TRBV7-9	TRBJ1-1	TGTGCCAGCAGCTTACCCCGAGGTGAAGCTTTCTTT	CASSLPRGEAFF
NA	few	TRBV12-3/TRBV12-4	TRBJ2-2	TGTGCCAGCAGTTTCCGGCGGGGGAACACCGGGGAGCTGTTTTTT	CASSFRRGNTGELFF
TRBD1	NA	TRBV5-6	TRBJ1-2	TGTGCCAGCAGCCGGGACAGGGGGCGCCGGAAGGACTATGGCTACACCTTC	CASSRDRGRRKDYGYTF
NA	NA	TRBV9	TRBJ2-7	TGTGCCAGCAGCGTAGGGGACGTAAACTACGAGCAGTACTTC	CASSVGDVNYEQYF
TRBD1	NA	TRBV27	TRBJ1-1	TGTGCCAGCAGTTTCGGACAGGGGGTCGTCACTGAAGCTTTCTTT	CASSFGQGVVTEAFF
NA	NA	TRBV6-1	TRBJ1-3	TGTGCCAGCACCCCGGTGGCAGGACTCATCATCTCTGGAAACACCATATATTTT	CASTPVAGLIISGNTIYF
NA	NA	TRBV29-1	TRBJ1-2	TGCAGCGTTGTTGCGTCATCGAGTGGCTACACCTTC	CSVVASSSGYTF
NA	few	TRBV2	TRBJ2-6	TGTGCCAGCAGTGAATGGGGGCTTGGGGCCAACGTCCTGACTTTC	CASSEWGLGANVLTF